The following is a T cell receptor beta chain sequence with its context. Two negative PCRs, clearance, or symptom resolution had been documented for recovered Cohort 3 donors. The table came from immunoSEQ multiplex PCR; TCRdb's copy has only in-frame clones and leaves some out. The table shows fewer than 350,000 clones, with 75% to 90% occurring only once. This sample is part of a study of blood T cell repertoires in COVID-19. Study context: The analysed material was cDNA or gDNA that came from T cells, B-cell-depleted T cells, or PBMCs.

Germline loops: CDR1 SGDLS, CDR2 YYNGEE. V dropped 3 bases and J dropped 2; count of bases not matched to a gene: 9. The length of the CDR3 is 17 residues. The sequenced material came from PBMCs or T cells enriched from blood (not recorded which). This TCR derives from a man aged 55 to 69 who had recovered from COVID-19. V and J are TRBV9 and TRBJ1-3; 9 bases line up with TRBD1. The CDR3 loop is CASSASPTGGAGNTIYF. CDR3 coding DNA: TGTGCCAGCAGCGCTTCCCCGACAGGGGGGGCTGGAAACACCATATATTTT.